This record concerns one TCR beta chain sequence. What it binds is not known. TCRdb called the reads again in MiXCR, with one record for every CDR3 protein. Of 300,000 to 450,000 distinct CDR3 sequences in the sample, around 18% are singletons; the top ten hold approximately 8%. The data belong to a study of T cell repertoires in cytomegalovirus infection. Study overall: It was the public TCR beta signatures that indicated both CMV infection and matching HLA type. Broader study findings: Ex vivo responses were dominated by HLA-C-restricted CMV-specific TCR beta clonotypes.

This CDR3 contains 13 residues. With 5 bases removed from V and 4 bases from J, the gap between germline ends came to 11 bases. The TCR originated in a human donor in good health (CMV status not recorded). Some clones in this sample may be carry-over from other donors' samples. The sample consisted of PBMCs. V is TRBV12-3 or TRBV12-4 and J is TRBJ1-1; D not resolved. The CDR3 sequence is CASSQILATEAFF. DNA of the CDR3: TGTGCCAGCAGTCAGATCCTGGCCACTGAAGCTTTCTTT.